This T cell receptor (beta chain) was identified during a study of a mutant IDH1 vaccine in newly diagnosed glioma. Whole-study context: At week 35 came visit V12, and visit V13 followed at week 47.

On this clone: Its antigen is still unknown.

This table comes from immunoSEQ multiplex PCR, and its TCRdb copy is limited to in-frame clones, with some not included. The table includes roughly 52,000 clones, 84% detected once. The CDR3 is 13 amino acids. The trim removed 6 bases at V and 5 bases at J, leaving 4 bases unmatched. CDR1 is SNHLY and CDR2 is FYNNEI in the germline V gene. This sample's time point: week 35, safety follow-up. Vaccine doses each comprised 300 ug of mutant IDH1 20-mer peptide, with topical imiquimod. In every donor, the tumor was a new WHO grade 3 or 4 IDH1-mutant, ATRX-lost astrocytoma. The TCR was taken from a woman between 18 and 29 years old with glioma. The starting material was PBMCs, obtained from a glioma patient whose treatment included an IDH1 peptide vaccine. The chain is built from TRBV2 and TRBJ1-1; 9 bases line up with TRBD1. The CDR3 DNA reads as TGTGCCAGCAGCCTTGGACAGGGGACTGAAGCTTTCTTT. Translation: CASSLGQGTEAFF.